Shown below are 31 T cell receptor beta chains from a single sample sequenced in a study of blood T cell repertoires in COVID-19. Measured with immunoSEQ multiplex PCR; TCRdb has only the in-frame clones, and not every one. Of approximately 85,000 clones listed, 85% to 95% are singletons. What was sequenced was peripheral blood. All receptors derive from a woman aged 55-70 years with active COVID-19.

The rearrangement joins TRBV5-4 to TRBJ2-1; TRBD1 matches 9 bases. V trimming: 4 bases; J trimming: 4 bases; junction bases outside the gene matches: 3. Germline-derived CDR1 and CDR2 are SGHNT and YYREEE (reference sequence). The CDR3 runs 14 residues. The CDR3 bases are TGTGCCAGCAGCCAGGGACAGGGATACAATGAGCAGTTCTTC. Encoded protein: CASSQGQGYNEQFF.

The chain uses TRBV6-6 and TRBJ2-4, with D maybe TRBD2 (5 bases). Trimming stripped 7 bases from V and 2 bases from J, with 15 bases between. The CDR3 runs to 15 residues. Germline CDR1 MNHNY, CDR2 SVGAGI (reference sequence). The CDR3 region has the DNA TGTGCCAGCACCAACGGCGGGTCGACCAAAAACATTCAGTACTTC. Amino acid sequence: CASTNGGSTKNIQYF.

The rearrangement joins TRBV19 to TRBJ1-1; 8 nucleotides match TRBD1. There are 17 residues in the CDR3. Germline CDR1 is LNHDA and CDR2 is SQIVND (reference sequence). The V gene end was trimmed by 3 bases and the J gene end by 5 bases; junction bases not matched to a gene: 14. In DNA form, the CDR3 reads TGTGCCAGTAGTATCGGGGTCTACAGGGGGAAAAGAACTGAAGCTTTCTTT. Translated, it gives CASSIGVYRGKRTEAFF. The full variable domain, in which reference TRBV19 and TRBJ1-1 provide the parts outside the CDR3, is DGGITQSPKYLFRKEGQNVTLSCEQNLNHDAMYWYRQDPGQGLRLIYYSQIVNDFQKGDIAEGYSVSREKKESFPLTVTSAQKNPTAFYLCASSIGVYRGKRTEAFFGQGTRLTVV.

V usage is TRBV18 and J usage is TRBJ2-7; D perhaps matches TRBD2 (5 bases). CDR3 length: 13 residues. V was clipped by 4 bases and J by 5 bases, with 12 bases between them. Germline CDR1 and CDR2: KGHSH and LQKENI. The CDR3 protein is CASSRSASNEQYF. CDR3 nucleotides: TGTGCCAGCTCACGTAGCGCTTCGAACGAGCAGTACTTC.

CDR3 in amino acids: CASSLRGGDTQYF. DNA for the CDR3: TGTGCCAGCAGTTTGAGGGGAGGAGATACGCAGTATTTT. This chain connects TRBV27 to TRBJ2-3, with D possibly TRBD2 on 6 matching bases. Deletions cut 3 bases from V and 5 bases from J, with 9 bases between. The germline CDR1 and CDR2 sequences are MNHEY and SMNVEV (reference sequence). The CDR3 has 13 residues.

This chain links TRBV30 with TRBJ2-1; D perhaps matches TRBD1 (6 bases). The V end was cut by 3 bases, the J end by 5 bases, with 17 bases between. Germline values: CDR1 GTSNPN, CDR2 SVGIG (reference sequence). This CDR3 is 15 amino acids long. The CDR3 DNA reads as TGTGCCTGGAGCCAGGGGATCGATATCCACAATGAGCAGTTCTTC. It is translated as CAWSQGIDIHNEQFF.

The J gene is TRBJ2-1, the V gene TRBV5-4; D is possibly TRBD2 (5 bases). V lost 2 bases and J lost 8, with 8 bases in between. Germline CDR1 is SGHNT and CDR2 is YYREEE (reference sequence). The CDR3 consists of 12 residues. CDR3 loop: CASSFTGYEQFF. As DNA, the CDR3 is TGTGCCAGCAGCTTTACGGGGTATGAGCAGTTCTTC.

V usage is TRBV2 and J usage is TRBJ2-1, with 12 bases lining up with TRBD2. The J segment lost 9 bases and the V segment lost 4 bases, leaving 7 bases of the junction unmatched. CDR1 is SNHLY and CDR2 is FYNNEI in the germline V gene. CDR3 size: 15 residues. CDR3 in amino acids: CASSASGRATGEQFF. CDR3 bases: TGTGCCAGCAGTGCTAGCGGGAGGGCCACGGGTGAGCAGTTCTTC.

The chain has TRBV27 and TRBJ1-1; tentative D call: TRBD1 (5 bases). The CDR3 extends over 16 amino acids. Germline loops: CDR1 MNHEY, CDR2 SMNVEV (reference sequence). V lost 5 bases to trimming and J lost 5 bases, with 21 bases between them. CDR3: CASSPWGEGRRTEAFF. The CDR3 region has the DNA TGTGCCAGCAGTCCCTGGGGGGAGGGGAGGAGGACTGAAGCTTTCTTT.

Turning to this clone: One end of the junction fails to match germline, which may point to a read error. The J gene is TRBJ2-7, the V gene TRBV27; maybe TRBD2 (5 bases). This CDR3 spans 10 amino acids. Germline V lookup: CDR1 MNHEY, CDR2 SMNVEV (reference sequence). CDR3 sequence reads: CASSYFGVLF. The CDR3 DNA is TGTGCCAGCAGCTACTTCGGGGTCCTATTC.

This sequence joins TRBV11-3 and TRBJ2-3, with 10 bases identical to TRBD2. This CDR3 has 16 amino acids. Germline trimming cut 5 bases from V and 5 bases from J; bases unmatched to any gene: 10. The germline CDR1 and CDR2 sequences are SGHNT and YENEEA. CDR3 sequence (DNA): TGTGCCAGCAGCATCAGACTAGCGGGCACAATAGATACGCAGTATTTT. Translating gives CASSIRLAGTIDTQYF.

V is TRBV28 and J is TRBJ2-4, with TRBD1 matching 8 bases. The length of the CDR3 is 16 residues. The V gene end was trimmed by 5 bases and the J gene end by 0 bases; junction bases not matched to a gene: 6. Germline V CDR1 and CDR2: MDHEN, SYDVKM. The CDR3 sequence: CASSPSTGVAKNIQYF. In DNA form, the CDR3 reads TGTGCCAGCAGTCCCTCGACAGGGGTAGCCAAAAACATTCAGTACTTC.

The chain uses TRBV5-1 and TRBJ1-4, with a weak D call TRBD1 (5 bases). Per the germline V gene, CDR1 is SGHRS and CDR2 is YFSETQ. This CDR3 spans 16 amino acids. Trimming removed 4 bases at V and 6 bases at J, with 19 bases between. CDR3 nucleotide sequence: TGCGCCAGCAGCCTCGGACCGGGGGTCATGGATGAAAAACTGTTTTTT. Translated: CASSLGPGVMDEKLFF.

The V and J genes are TRBV11-3 and TRBJ2-7; 14 positions match TRBD2. The length of the CDR3 is 15 residues. Losses at the gene ends were 5 bases for V and 6 bases for J; bases not matched to a gene: 6. Germline V CDR1 and CDR2: SGHNT, YENEEA. The CDR3 sequence is CASSTRTSGRFEQYF. The CDR3, as DNA: TGTGCCAGCAGCACTCGGACTAGCGGGAGGTTCGAGCAGTACTTC.

Concerning this clone: The sample holds other DNA sequences that translate to the same CDR3. V usage is TRBV3-1 (or the pseudogene TRBV3-2) and J usage is TRBJ2-1; TRBD2 agrees at 9 bases. This CDR3 comprises 15 residues. V dropped 3 bases and J dropped 4; count of bases not matched to a gene: 4. Germline V gene lookup returns CDR1 LGHDT and CDR2 YNNKEL (reference sequence). The DNA for the CDR3 is TGTGCCAGCAGCCATAGCGGGAGCGGGTACAATGAGCAGTTCTTC. Protein sequence: CASSHSGSGYNEQFF.

V gene TRBV11-3 combines with J gene TRBJ2-1; the match to TRBD2 covers 8 bases. From germline, CDR1 is SGHNT and CDR2 YENEEA. This CDR3 comprises 15 residues. J gave up 0 bases and V 2 bases, and 0 bases lay outside the gene matches. The CDR3 here is CASSLSGSSYNEQFF. The CDR3 DNA is TGTGCCAGCAGCTTAAGCGGGAGCTCCTACAATGAGCAGTTCTTC.

V and J are TRBV24-1 and TRBJ1-2, with a weak D call TRBD1 (5 bases). Trimming shortened V by 4 bases and J by 3 bases, and 14 bases separated the two germline ends. Per the germline V gene, CDR1 is KGHDR and CDR2 is SFDVKD. The CDR3 has 15 residues. The DNA of the CDR3 is TGTGCCACCAGTGACGAGGCCCGGGGGGACTATGGCTACACCTTC. Protein sequence: CATSDEARGDYGYTF.

This clone was counted once. The gene calls are TRBV6-2 or TRBV6-3 and TRBJ2-7; weak D call: TRBD2 (7 bases). In germline, CDR1 is MNHEY, CDR2 SVGEGT. The CDR3 has 15 residues. Deletions cut 4 bases from V and 2 bases from J, with 15 bases between. CDR3 DNA sequence: TGTGCCAGCAGTTTAAGTTCCGGGGGGCCCTACGAGCAGTACTTC. This gives the protein CASSLSSGGPYEQYF.

This chain uses TRBV7-9 with TRBJ1-4; D not certain. V dropped 6 bases and J dropped 8 bases, with 10 bases sitting between them. The CDR3 is made up of 12 amino acids. Germline CDR1 reads SEHNR; CDR2 reads FQNEAQ (reference sequence). The CDR3 protein is CASSREEEKLFF. The CDR3, as DNA: TGTGCCAGCAGTAGAGAGGAGGAAAAACTGTTTTTT.

The sample holds a few counts of this clone. The rearrangement joins TRBV5-8 to TRBJ1-2, with D unclear. The CDR3 is made up of 14 amino acids. V lost 4 bases and J 2 bases, leaving 12 bases between the germline ends. CDR1 SGHTS and CDR2 YDEGEE come from the germline V gene. The CDR3 reads CASSPNPVNYGYTF. For the CDR3, the DNA is TGTGCCAGCAGCCCAAATCCGGTAAACTATGGCTACACCTTC.

The chain has TRBV28 and TRBJ2-7; D may be TRBD2 (7 bases). Trimming left V 6 bases short and J 2 bases short, with 14 bases between. Germline V CDR1 and CDR2: MDHEN, SYDVKM. The CDR3 extends over 14 amino acids. The CDR3 DNA reads as TGTGCCAGCAGATGGGGGGCGGGGGCCTACGAGCAGTACTTC. It yields the protein CASRWGAGAYEQYF.

V is TRBV5-4 and J is TRBJ1-1, with TRBD1 matching 10 bases. This CDR3 spans 17 amino acids. The germline V gene has CDR1 SGHNT and CDR2 YYREEE (reference sequence). With V trimmed by 3 bases and J by 6 bases, 14 bases remained unmatched. The CDR3: CASSWRFSGTGVSEAFF. The DNA for the CDR3 is TGTGCCAGCAGCTGGAGGTTTTCCGGGACAGGGGTCTCTGAAGCTTTCTTT.

This clone appeared once. V and J are TRBV7-8 and TRBJ2-1, with a tentative D call TRBD2 (6 bases). Germline lookup yields CDR1 SGHVS and CDR2 FQNEAQ. The CDR3 is 14 residues long. The V and J ends lost 0 bases and 7 bases respectively, with 10 bases between them. The CDR3 DNA follows: TGTGCCAGCAGCTTAGCCGGGAGCGGGAATGAGCAGTTCTTC. Its translation: CASSLAGSGNEQFF.

Points on this clone: Other DNA variants within this sample encode the same CDR3. J is TRBJ2-7 and V is TRBV10-3; the match to TRBD2 covers 13 bases. J gave up 3 bases and V 4 bases, and 3 bases lay outside the gene matches. The CDR3 runs to 15 residues. CDR1 and CDR2 (germline): ENHRY, SYGVKD. Here the CDR3 reads CAISVTSGRSYEQYF. The CDR3 region has the DNA TGTGCCATCAGTGTGACTAGCGGGAGGAGCTACGAGCAGTACTTC.

The chain uses TRBV24-1 and TRBJ1-1; possible D gene TRBD1, 5 bases. V was pared by 11 bases and J by 7 bases, with 19 bases between. This CDR3 is 13 amino acids long. Germline V lookup: CDR1 KGHDR, CDR2 SFDVKD. The CDR3 region is CASSAGGVGEAFF. DNA of the CDR3: TGTGCCAGCTCGGCGGGGGGGGTCGGTGAAGCTTTCTTT.

On this clone itself: Other DNA sequences in this sample translate to the same CDR3. CDR3 residues: CASSGSGGNTGELFF. CDR3 DNA sequence: TGCGCCAGCAGCGGAAGCGGGGGGAACACCGGGGAGCTGTTTTTT. The rearrangement links TRBV5-1 to TRBJ2-2, with TRBD2 identical over 8 bases. Per the germline V gene, CDR1 is SGHRS and CDR2 is YFSETQ. J was trimmed by 1 base and V by 4 bases; bases with no gene match: 3. This CDR3 has 15 amino acids.

Written as DNA, the CDR3 is TGTGCCACCCGATTAGGGGAAGCGACCCAGTACTTC. Residues: CATRLGEATQYF. The chain recombines TRBV6-5 with TRBJ2-5; TRBD1 is a possible D gene (5 bases). CDR1 is MNHEY and CDR2 is SVGAGI in the germline V gene. The CDR3 loop spans 12 amino acids. The germline V and J ends were trimmed by 10 bases and 7 bases, with 16 bases remaining between them.

The chain carries TRBV19 and TRBJ1-2; 7 bases fit TRBD1. CDR3 length equals 15 residues. With V trimmed by 6 bases and J by 2 bases, 9 bases remained unmatched. From germline, CDR1 is LNHDA and CDR2 SQIVND (reference sequence). The chain's CDR3 is CASSPWTGWNYGYTF. Written as DNA, the CDR3 is TGTGCCAGTAGCCCGTGGACAGGATGGAACTATGGCTACACCTTC.

The chain has TRBV7-7 and TRBJ2-5, with 11 bases that match TRBD1. Per germline, CDR1 SSHAT and CDR2 FNYEAQ (reference sequence). The V gene end was trimmed by 5 bases and the J gene end by 5 bases; junction bases not matched to a gene: 7. The CDR3 length is 15 residues. DNA of the CDR3: TGTGCCAGCAGCCCCGGGACAGGGGGTTTGGAGACCCAGTACTTC. Protein sequence: CASSPGTGGLETQYF.

V gene TRBV11-2 combines with J gene TRBJ1-3, with unresolved D. This CDR3 has 17 residues. V lost 2 bases and J lost 0, with 14 bases in between. The germline V gene encodes CDR1 SGHAT and CDR2 FQNNGV. CDR3 nucleotides: TGTGCCAGCAGCTTATCGGGGTCAAGGAGCTCTGGAAACACCATATATTTT. Translating it yields CASSLSGSRSSGNTIYF.

The chain uses TRBV7-9 and TRBJ1-2; no definite D call. The germline V gene has CDR1 SEHNR and CDR2 FQNEAQ (reference sequence). This CDR3 is 13 amino acids long. Trimming left V 2 bases short and J 2 bases short, with 6 bases between. This chain's CDR3 is CASSLSQNYGYTF. CDR3 sequence (DNA): TGTGCCAGCAGCTTATCGCAGAACTATGGCTACACCTTC. The full variable domain, completed using reference TRBV7-9 and TRBJ1-2, is DTGVSQNPRHKITKRGQNVTFRCDPISEHNRLYWYRQTLGQGPEFLTYFQNEAQLEKSRLLSDRFSAERPKGSFSTLEIQRTEQGDSAMYLCASSLSQNYGYTFGSGTRLTVV.